Listed here is a single T cell receptor (beta chain). The antigen is not known. As for treatment: oral pan-JAK inhibitor, 5-10 mg twice daily. Peripheral blood and lesional scalp punch biopsies were taken from alopecia areata patients. These data belong to a study of CD8+ T cells in alopecia areata. Study-wide context: Severity scores in treated patients reflected the percentage of scalp affected. Study-level findings and limits: Many of the expanded lesional clones endured in scalp and blood while on tofacitinib.

CDR3 size: 14 residues. Per germline, CDR1 SGHRS and CDR2 YFSETQ. Trimming took off 0 bases at V and 0 bases at J, with 7 bases between the two ends. Following extraction, RNA underwent reverse transcription to cDNA, which served as the sequencing template. Sequencing was performed with immunoSEQ multiplex PCR; in TCRdb, only in-frame clones are kept and a portion is missing. This table holds 79,000 or so clones, roughly 66% found once. The TCR was taken from a human donor with alopecia areata. The specimen was CD8+ T cells sorted from blood, collected at week 24, from a patient treated with tofacitinib. The rearrangement links TRBV5-1 to TRBJ2-7; D not certain. The DNA of the CDR3 is TGCGCCAGCAGCTTGGACCTATACTCCTACGAGCAGTACTTC. The encoded protein is CASSLDLYSYEQYF. The full variable domain, with the rest looked up from reference TRBV5-1 and TRBJ2-7, is KAGVTQTPRYLIKTRGQQVTLSCSPISGHRSVSWYQQTPGQGLQFLFEYFSETQRNKGNFPGRFSGRQFSNSRSEMNVSTLELGDSALYLCASSLDLYSYEQYFGPGTRLTVT.